The 23 T cell receptor beta chains below all came from one sample that was sequenced in a study of post-analysis software for immune sequencing data. General observations from the study: TRBV segments more frequent in patients than in controls numbered five and included TRBV5-6, TRBV5-1 and TRBV20-1.

Prepared libraries of TCR beta cDNA carried unique molecular identifiers. TCRdb re-derived calls from the PCR reads in MiXCR, one entry per CDR3 protein. The repertoire includes more than 450,000 distinct CDR3 sequences, around 31% of them detected once, and 6% sits in the top ten. The antigens these receptors bind are not known. Sequences were obtained from blood. These TCRs come from a girl aged 2 to 17 with multiple sclerosis.

Notes on this clonotype: Sequence at one end of the junction differs from germline and may be a read error. V gene TRBV7-7 combines with J gene TRBJ2-2; 7 positions match TRBD2. The CDR3 is made up of 15 amino acids. Germline assignment: CDR1 SSHAT and CDR2 FNYEAQ (reference sequence). The CDR3 protein is CASSASGTNTGELFF. The DNA of the CDR3 is TGTGCTAGCAGCGCTAGCGGAACGAACACCGGGGAGCTGTTTTTT.

The chain employs TRBV20-1 and TRBJ2-5; possibly TRBD2 for D (5 bases). The germline gives CDR1 DFQATT, CDR2 SNEGSKA (reference sequence). Deletions cut 4 bases from V and 1 base from J, with 13 bases between. This CDR3 has 14 residues. The CDR3 sequence is CSANLLGIQETQYF. In nucleotides, the CDR3 is TGCAGTGCTAATTTACTAGGAATCCAAGAGACCCAGTACTTC.

This clonotype was counted a few times. The junction departs from the called germline gene at one end, perhaps through a read error. The chain has TRBV20-1 and TRBJ2-1; maybe TRBD2 (7 bases). Per germline, CDR1 DFQATT and CDR2 SNEGSKA (reference sequence). This CDR3 is 16 amino acids long. Here the CDR3 DNA reads TGCAGTGCTAGAGATTATGGGGCGGGGGCCCCCAATGCGCAGTTCTTC. This gives the protein CSARDYGAGAPNAQFF.

The chain uses TRBV3-1 and TRBJ2-7; TRBD2 agrees at 15 bases. V dropped 0 bases and J dropped 7; count of bases not matched to a gene: 13. Per the germline V gene, CDR1 is LGHDT and CDR2 is YNNKEL (reference sequence). The CDR3 spans 19 residues. The CDR3 nucleotides read TGTGCCAGCAGCCAAGAGGTAGGACTAGCGGGGGGGCACGACAATGAGCAGTACTTC. Protein: CASSQEVGLAGGHDNEQYF.

The J gene is TRBJ1-1, the V gene TRBV6-1; D not resolved. The CDR3 runs 11 residues. The germline gives CDR1 MNHNS, CDR2 SASEGT. Trimming took off 9 bases at V and 3 bases at J, with 8 bases between the two ends. Here the CDR3 DNA reads TGTGCCAGTAAAAGGGACACTGAAGCTTTCTTT. Protein product: CASKRDTEAFF.

The chain carries TRBV7-6 and TRBJ2-3, with 7 bases fitting TRBD2. CDR1 SGHVS and CDR2 FNYEAQ come from the germline V gene. The junction had 10 bases not matched to a gene; V was cut back by 0 bases and J by 4 bases. There are 17 residues in the CDR3. DNA of the CDR3: TGTGCCAGCAGCTTAGCTTTGCGGGGGTGGGGTGCAGATACGCAGTATTTT. Amino acids: CASSLALRGWGADTQYF.

The rearrangement joins TRBV20-1 to TRBJ2-7, with D perhaps assigned TRBD1 or TRBD2 (5 bases each). V shed 4 bases and J shed 2 bases, with 15 bases lying between them. Germline CDR1 reads DFQATT; CDR2 reads SNEGSKA (reference sequence). CDR3 size: 14 residues. CDR3 in DNA: TGCAGTGCTATCGACAGAGCGGACCCCTACGAGCAGTACTTC. Translating it yields CSAIDRADPYEQYF.

This sequence joins TRBV5-1 and TRBJ2-3, with D possibly matching TRBD2 (5 bases). Germline loops: CDR1 SGHRS, CDR2 YFSETQ. The CDR3 has 13 amino acids. V was clipped by 6 bases and J by 4 bases, with 12 bases between them. Here the CDR3 DNA reads TGCGCCAGCAACCTGAGGGTCTCAGATACGCAGTATTTT. Translating it yields CASNLRVSDTQYF.

The rearrangement links TRBV7-9 to TRBJ1-6; a weak D match, TRBD1 (6 bases). This CDR3 comprises 14 residues. Germline lookup yields CDR1 SEHNR and CDR2 FQNEAQ (reference sequence). The V end lost 8 bases, the J end lost 8 bases, and 16 bases lay between the germline ends. CDR3 sequence reads: CASEQDRGYSPLHF. The DNA for the CDR3 is TGTGCCAGCGAGCAGGACAGAGGATATTCACCCCTCCACTTT.

The chain is built from TRBV28 and TRBJ1-1; the D gene is possibly TRBD1 (6 bases). Trimming stripped 1 base from V and 9 bases from J, with 18 bases between. Germline-derived CDR1 and CDR2 are MDHEN and SYDVKM. This CDR3 contains 15 residues. The CDR3: CASSLLGQTFPKAFF. In DNA form, the CDR3 reads TGTGCCAGCAGTTTATTAGGACAGACGTTCCCTAAAGCTTTCTTT.

This clonotype was detected only a few times. This chain joins TRBV6-5 and TRBJ2-2, with D possibly being TRBD1 (6 bases). Germline loops: CDR1 MNHEY, CDR2 SVGAGI. The CDR3 is 14 amino acids. V gave up 10 bases and J gave up 8 bases, with 20 bases separating them. The CDR3 is CATNPNRVAGELFF. Here the CDR3 DNA reads TGTGCCACCAACCCCAACAGGGTGGCGGGGGAGCTGTTTTTT.

The genes are TRBV6-5 and TRBJ2-1; 10 nucleotides match TRBD2. CDR3 length equals 15 residues. Germline CDR1 and CDR2: MNHEY and SVGAGI. The V and J ends lost 3 bases and 7 bases, in that order; junction bases with no gene match: 6. CDR3 amino acids: CASSYSLAGVNEQFF. For the CDR3, the DNA is TGTGCCAGCAGTTATAGCCTAGCGGGAGTGAATGAGCAGTTCTTC.

This clonotype has only a few counts. The chain links TRBV11-2 to TRBJ1-6; unclear D gene. This CDR3 has 14 amino acids. The V gene's germline CDR1 is SGHAT and CDR2 FQNNGV. Trimming cost V 1 base and J 7 bases, with 8 bases left between them. CDR3: CASSLGLGNSPLHF. The CDR3 DNA sequence: TGTGCCAGCAGCTTAGGCCTGGGAAATTCACCCCTCCACTTT.

This clonotype was seen only a few times. The chain combines TRBV10-2 with TRBJ2-3; D remains ambiguous. Germline V gene lookup returns CDR1 WSHSY and CDR2 SAAADI. The CDR3 is made up of 12 amino acids. V gave up 4 bases and J gave up 8 bases, with 10 bases separating them. Here the CDR3 reads CASSVDWGTQYF. In DNA form, the CDR3 reads TGCGCCAGCAGTGTCGACTGGGGTACGCAGTATTTT.

The rearrangement uses TRBV29-1 and TRBJ2-3; D is undetermined. Germline V gene data show CDR1 as SQVTM and CDR2 as ANQGSEA. The CDR3 loop spans 13 amino acids. V lost 4 bases to trimming and J lost 3 bases, with 11 bases between them. The CDR3: CSVGHGSTDTQYF. In nucleotides, the CDR3 is TGCAGCGTTGGCCACGGTTCGACAGATACGCAGTATTTT.

The genes are TRBV27 and TRBJ2-5; either TRBD1 or TRBD2 may fit D (5 bases each). Trimming removed 3 bases from V and 5 bases from J, with 13 bases in between. This CDR3 has 14 amino acids. Germline loops: CDR1 MNHEY, CDR2 SMNVEV (reference sequence). The CDR3 sequence is CASSLGVIQETQYF. The CDR3 nucleotides are TGTGCCAGCAGTTTGGGGGTAATCCAGGAGACCCAGTACTTC.

The chain recombines TRBV5-5 with TRBJ2-1; 15 positions agree with TRBD2. This CDR3 has 17 residues. CDR1 is SGHKS, CDR2 YYEKEE, per germline (reference sequence). The V gene end was trimmed by 4 bases and the J gene end by 5 bases; junction bases not matched to a gene: 7. The CDR3 DNA follows: TGTGCCAGCAGCCCTCTCCGGACTAGCGGGGGGGACAATGAGCAGTTCTTC. Translation gives CASSPLRTSGGDNEQFF.

The chain combines TRBV5-1 with TRBJ1-1, with a tentative D call TRBD1 (5 bases). Trimming took 4 bases from V and 4 from J, leaving 14 bases between them. The CDR3 length is 14 residues. The V gene's germline CDR1 is SGHRS and CDR2 YFSETQ. As DNA, the CDR3 is TGCGCCAGCAGCGGCTCGGACACCCTCACTGAAGCTTTCTTT. Translation: CASSGSDTLTEAFF.

This clonotype came up many times. The junction does not match germline at one end; this may be a read error. The gene calls are TRBV5-1 and TRBJ2-7, with a possible D match to TRBD2 (5 bases). The CDR3 is 11 residues long. CDR1 SGHRS and CDR2 YFSETQ come from the germline V gene. The CDR3 DNA reads TGTGCCAGCAGCGGAACCTACGAGCAGTACTTC. Translation: CASSGTYEQYF.

V and J are TRBV5-5 and TRBJ2-3; 10 positions match TRBD2. J gave up 4 bases and V 0 bases, and 2 bases lay outside the gene matches. Germline-derived CDR1 and CDR2 are SGHKS and YYEKEE (reference sequence). The CDR3 extends over 15 amino acids. The CDR3 spells CASSLETSGPDTQYF. CDR3 DNA sequence: TGTGCCAGCAGCTTGGAGACTAGCGGGCCAGATACGCAGTATTTT.

The chain links TRBV12-3 or TRBV12-4 to TRBJ2-3; D is uncertain. The V and J ends lost 7 bases and 2 bases respectively, with 13 bases between them. This CDR3 region has 14 residues. Written as DNA, the CDR3 is TGTGCCAGCACCCCATTCGGCCCCACAGATACGCAGTATTTT. Residues: CASTPFGPTDTQYF.

The sample holds many counts of this clonotype. The chain has TRBV29-1 and TRBJ2-3; D is ambiguous. The CDR3 length is 13 residues. Germline V gene data show CDR1 as SQVTM and CDR2 as ANQGSEA. With 7 bases removed from V and 0 bases from J, the gap between germline ends came to 11 bases. This CDR3 reads CSAGRSSTDTQYF. The DNA of the CDR3 is TGCAGCGCCGGGCGGTCTAGCACAGATACGCAGTATTTT.

The CDR3: CASSLGVAGGYEQYF. In DNA, the CDR3 is TGTGCCAGCAGTTTAGGGGTAGCGGGGGGGTACGAGCAGTACTTC. V gene TRBV12-3 or TRBV12-4 combines with J gene TRBJ2-7; 11 bases map to TRBD2. V was clipped by 1 base and J by 4 bases; unmatched bases: 3. The CDR3 is made up of 15 amino acids.